This is a list of T cell receptor beta chains from one sample in a study of blood T cell repertoires in COVID-19. The table came from immunoSEQ multiplex PCR; TCRdb's copy has only in-frame clones and leaves some out. Of under 350,000 clones in the sample, roughly 91% were seen once. Material for sequencing was peripheral blood. Every receptor here comes from a man aged 35-49 years with acute or convalescent COVID-19. Both conserved end residues are part of each CDR3. D genes are given only for firm matches. Only part of the rows carry a size: once, few, many, or a class if the clone is expanded.

clone size: -
J gene: TRBJ1-2
D gene: TRBD1
V gene: TRBV2
CDR3 DNA: TGTGCCAGCAATCAGGAACAGGGGATGGCCTATGGCTACACCTTC
CDR3 protein: CASNQEQGMAYGYTF

clone size: -
J gene: TRBJ1-5
D gene: TRBD1
V gene: TRBV10-3
CDR3 DNA: TGTGCCATCGGACAGGGGATCAATCAGCCCCAGCATTTT
CDR3 protein: CAIGQGINQPQHF

clone size: -
J gene: TRBJ1-4
D gene: -
V gene: TRBV7-2
CDR3 DNA: TGTGCCAGCAGCTTAGCGTATCAGAATGAAAAACTGTTTTTT
CDR3 protein: CASSLAYQNEKLFF

clone size: -
J gene: TRBJ1-2
D gene: -
V gene: TRBV7-2
CDR3 DNA: TGTGCCAGCAGCTTAGATAGGACACTCAGAAATGGCTACACCTTC
CDR3 protein: CASSLDRTLRNGYTF

clone size: -
J gene: TRBJ1-1
D gene: TRBD1
V gene: TRBV7-9
CDR3 DNA: TGTGCCAGCAGCCCCCGGACAGGGGACACTGAAGCTTTCTTT
CDR3 protein: CASSPRTGDTEAFF

clone size: -
J gene: TRBJ1-1
D gene: -
V gene: TRBV3-1/TRBV3-2
CDR3 DNA: TGTGCCAGCACTAACGGGGGGGCTGAAGCTTTCTTT
CDR3 protein: CASTNGGAEAFF

clone size: -
J gene: TRBJ2-2
D gene: TRBD1
V gene: TRBV10-2
CDR3 DNA: TGCGCCAGCAGGACAGGGGCCACCGGGGAGCTGTTTTTT
CDR3 protein: CASRTGATGELFF

clone size: -
J gene: TRBJ2-6
D gene: -
V gene: TRBV3-1/TRBV3-2
CDR3 DNA: TGTGCCAGCAGCCAAAATGAGGTGAACGTCCTGACTTTC
CDR3 protein: CASSQNEVNVLTF

clone size: -
J gene: TRBJ1-2
D gene: TRBD1
V gene: TRBV5-7
CDR3 DNA: TGTGCCAGCAGCCTTGACAGGGTTGATGGCTACACCTTC
CDR3 protein: CASSLDRVDGYTF

clone size: -
J gene: TRBJ1-2
D gene: TRBD1
V gene: TRBV5-1
CDR3 DNA: TGCGCCAGCAGTATTGGGACAGGGGACTATGGCTACACCTTC
CDR3 protein: CASSIGTGDYGYTF

clone size: few
J gene: TRBJ1-1
D gene: -
V gene: TRBV5-1
CDR3 DNA: TGCGCCAGCAGTACCCAGGGCCGCGAGAACACTGAAGCTTTCTTT
CDR3 protein: CASSTQGRENTEAFF

clone size: -
J gene: TRBJ2-1
D gene: TRBD2
V gene: TRBV4-2
CDR3 DNA: TGTGCCAGCAGCCGGGGACTAGCGGGGGGGCAGAGGACCTACAATGAGCAGTTCTTC
CDR3 protein: CASSRGLAGGQRTYNEQFF

clone size: once
J gene: TRBJ1-4
D gene: TRBD1
V gene: TRBV5-1
CDR3 DNA: TGCGCCAGCAGCTTGGGACCACAGGGGGAAGAAAAACTGTTTTTT
CDR3 protein: CASSLGPQGEEKLFF